This T cell receptor (beta chain) appears in the sequencing data of a study of lung T cells in sarcoidosis with Löfgren's syndrome. Study-wide points: Shared TRAV12-1 and TRBV2 CDR3 motifs were reported across several patients. TRAV12-1 and TRBV2 were reportedly most expanded in Löfgren's patients.

MiXCR, run by TCRdb on the reads, gives a single entry per CDR3 protein. The repertoire holds 800 to 1,000 distinct CDR3 sequences, over 25% seen once, with 28% in the top ten. By share, this clonotype counts as large. No antigen is known for it. Germline values: CDR1 MNHEY, CDR2 SVGEGT. The CDR3 is made up of 13 amino acids. J lost 7 bases, V lost 5 bases, and 6 bases had no gene match. The receptor's source is a human donor with sarcoidosis (Löfgren's syndrome or another form), or a control subject (not recorded which). This rearrangement joins TRBV6-2 or TRBV6-3 to TRBJ2-5; 8 bases fit TRBD2. Input material: CD4+ T cells from bronchoalveolar lavage fluid. Here the CDR3 DNA reads TGTGCCAGCAGTCTCGGACTAGCAGGGACCCAGTACTTC. It translates to CASSLGLAGTQYF.